These 11 T cell receptor beta chains were all obtained from the same sample, sequenced in a study of blood T cell repertoires in COVID-19. The protocol was immunoSEQ multiplex PCR, while the TCRdb copy is restricted to in-frame clones and leaves out a portion. Of some 200,000 clones listed, less than 85% are singletons. Sequences were obtained from PBMCs or T cells enriched from blood (not recorded which). These TCRs come from an older woman with acute COVID-19.

The rearrangement links TRBV19 to TRBJ2-1, with D possibly being TRBD2 (6 bases). This CDR3 is built from 13 residues. Germline CDR1 reads LNHDA; CDR2 reads SQIVND (reference sequence). V was cut by 5 bases and J by 7 bases, with 12 bases left in between. The DNA of the CDR3 is TGTGCCAGTAGTCCCCAAGGACTAAATGAGCAGTTCTTC. Translating it yields CASSPQGLNEQFF.

The chain carries TRBV27 and TRBJ1-5; D is perhaps TRBD1 (5 bases). V was shortened by 6 bases and J by 2 bases, with 5 bases between the two germline ends. Germline CDR1 MNHEY, CDR2 SMNVEV (reference sequence). The CDR3 spans 12 residues. CDR3 nucleotides: TGTGCCAGCAGAGGGGGCAATCAGCCCCAGCATTTT. This translates into CASRGGNQPQHF.

The rearrangement uses TRBV4-3 and TRBJ2-2, with TRBD1 as a possible D gene (6 bases). Germline CDR1 reads LGHNA; CDR2 reads YSLEER. Trimming pared 3 bases from V and 9 bases from J, leaving 14 bases between. CDR3 length: 14 amino acids. CDR3 protein: CASSQGAPARELFF. The CDR3 DNA reads as TGCGCCAGCAGCCAGGGGGCCCCGGCCAGGGAGCTGTTTTTT.

With respect to this clone: The sample carries other DNA sequences with the same CDR3. The V call is TRBV4-1, the J call TRBJ1-2; D is possibly TRBD1 (5 bases). CDR3 length: 14 amino acids. Germline CDR1 MGHRA, CDR2 YSYEKL. The V gene lost 0 bases and the J gene lost 1 base, with 6 bases spanning the gap. CDR3 loop: CASSQDQGNYGYTF. CDR3 DNA sequence: TGCGCCAGCAGCCAAGATCAGGGTAACTATGGCTACACCTTC.

This chain links TRBV2 with TRBJ2-2, with D tentatively TRBD1 (6 bases). The CDR3 sequence is 16 residues long. Between the trimmed V and J ends, which lost 6 bases and 1 base, there was a span of 15 bases. CDR1 is SNHLY, CDR2 FYNNEI, per germline. CDR3 loop: CASRDRMTGNTGELFF. For the CDR3, the DNA is TGTGCCAGCAGAGACCGCATGACAGGGAACACCGGGGAGCTGTTTTTT.

J is TRBJ1-2 and V is TRBV28; TRBD1 aligns across 9 bases. Looked up from germline, CDR1 is MDHEN and CDR2 is SYDVKM. J lost 3 bases, V lost 1 base, and 6 bases had no gene match. The CDR3 spans 16 residues. CDR3 in amino acids: CASSLSGQGIDYGYTF. The CDR3 DNA sequence: TGTGCCAGCAGTTTATCGGGACAGGGAATAGACTATGGCTACACCTTC.

The chain joins TRBV5-1 to TRBJ1-6; possible D gene TRBD1, 6 bases. CDR1 SGHRS and CDR2 YFSETQ come from the germline V gene. The CDR3 is made up of 13 amino acids. The V gene lost 7 bases and the J gene lost 8 bases, with 13 bases spanning the gap. The CDR3 sequence: CASRDRNDSPLHF. The CDR3 region has the DNA TGCGCCAGCCGTGACAGGAATGATTCACCCCTCCACTTT.

This chain links TRBV11-2 with TRBJ2-1, with D unresolved. V lost 0 bases, J lost 8 bases, and 8 bases lay in between. This CDR3 contains 13 residues. The germline CDR1 and CDR2 sequences are SGHAT and FQNNGV. The CDR3 nucleotides are TGTGCCAGCAGCTTAGAGCGCTCCGATGAGCAGTTCTTC. This gives the protein CASSLERSDEQFF.

The chain has TRBV6-5 and TRBJ1-4; the D is unclear. V shed 5 bases and J shed 8 bases, with 15 bases lying between them. The CDR3 sequence is 14 residues long. The germline V gene has CDR1 MNHEY and CDR2 SVGAGI. The CDR3 sequence is CASSRDVGEEKLFF. As DNA, the CDR3 is TGTGCCAGCAGTCGGGATGTTGGGGAAGAAAAACTGTTTTTT.

The V call is TRBV6-4, the J call TRBJ2-1; possibly TRBD2 for D (5 bases). Germline V CDR1 and CDR2: MRHNA, SNTAGT. CDR3 size: 14 residues. Trimming took 5 bases from V and 7 from J, leaving 15 bases between them. The CDR3 spells CASSKGLSGNEQFF. The CDR3 nucleotides are TGTGCCAGCAGTAAAGGCCTTTCGGGGAATGAGCAGTTCTTC.

This clone was seen a few times. The CDR3 is CASSDPRGKSPLHF. The CDR3 bases are TGTGCCAGCAGCGATCCCAGGGGGAAGTCACCCCTCCACTTT. This chain links TRBV5-4 with TRBJ1-6; 7 bases map to TRBD1. The V and J ends lost 4 bases and 10 bases, in that order; junction bases with no gene match: 8. The CDR3 runs to 14 residues. CDR1 is SGHNT and CDR2 is YYREEE in the germline V gene (reference sequence).